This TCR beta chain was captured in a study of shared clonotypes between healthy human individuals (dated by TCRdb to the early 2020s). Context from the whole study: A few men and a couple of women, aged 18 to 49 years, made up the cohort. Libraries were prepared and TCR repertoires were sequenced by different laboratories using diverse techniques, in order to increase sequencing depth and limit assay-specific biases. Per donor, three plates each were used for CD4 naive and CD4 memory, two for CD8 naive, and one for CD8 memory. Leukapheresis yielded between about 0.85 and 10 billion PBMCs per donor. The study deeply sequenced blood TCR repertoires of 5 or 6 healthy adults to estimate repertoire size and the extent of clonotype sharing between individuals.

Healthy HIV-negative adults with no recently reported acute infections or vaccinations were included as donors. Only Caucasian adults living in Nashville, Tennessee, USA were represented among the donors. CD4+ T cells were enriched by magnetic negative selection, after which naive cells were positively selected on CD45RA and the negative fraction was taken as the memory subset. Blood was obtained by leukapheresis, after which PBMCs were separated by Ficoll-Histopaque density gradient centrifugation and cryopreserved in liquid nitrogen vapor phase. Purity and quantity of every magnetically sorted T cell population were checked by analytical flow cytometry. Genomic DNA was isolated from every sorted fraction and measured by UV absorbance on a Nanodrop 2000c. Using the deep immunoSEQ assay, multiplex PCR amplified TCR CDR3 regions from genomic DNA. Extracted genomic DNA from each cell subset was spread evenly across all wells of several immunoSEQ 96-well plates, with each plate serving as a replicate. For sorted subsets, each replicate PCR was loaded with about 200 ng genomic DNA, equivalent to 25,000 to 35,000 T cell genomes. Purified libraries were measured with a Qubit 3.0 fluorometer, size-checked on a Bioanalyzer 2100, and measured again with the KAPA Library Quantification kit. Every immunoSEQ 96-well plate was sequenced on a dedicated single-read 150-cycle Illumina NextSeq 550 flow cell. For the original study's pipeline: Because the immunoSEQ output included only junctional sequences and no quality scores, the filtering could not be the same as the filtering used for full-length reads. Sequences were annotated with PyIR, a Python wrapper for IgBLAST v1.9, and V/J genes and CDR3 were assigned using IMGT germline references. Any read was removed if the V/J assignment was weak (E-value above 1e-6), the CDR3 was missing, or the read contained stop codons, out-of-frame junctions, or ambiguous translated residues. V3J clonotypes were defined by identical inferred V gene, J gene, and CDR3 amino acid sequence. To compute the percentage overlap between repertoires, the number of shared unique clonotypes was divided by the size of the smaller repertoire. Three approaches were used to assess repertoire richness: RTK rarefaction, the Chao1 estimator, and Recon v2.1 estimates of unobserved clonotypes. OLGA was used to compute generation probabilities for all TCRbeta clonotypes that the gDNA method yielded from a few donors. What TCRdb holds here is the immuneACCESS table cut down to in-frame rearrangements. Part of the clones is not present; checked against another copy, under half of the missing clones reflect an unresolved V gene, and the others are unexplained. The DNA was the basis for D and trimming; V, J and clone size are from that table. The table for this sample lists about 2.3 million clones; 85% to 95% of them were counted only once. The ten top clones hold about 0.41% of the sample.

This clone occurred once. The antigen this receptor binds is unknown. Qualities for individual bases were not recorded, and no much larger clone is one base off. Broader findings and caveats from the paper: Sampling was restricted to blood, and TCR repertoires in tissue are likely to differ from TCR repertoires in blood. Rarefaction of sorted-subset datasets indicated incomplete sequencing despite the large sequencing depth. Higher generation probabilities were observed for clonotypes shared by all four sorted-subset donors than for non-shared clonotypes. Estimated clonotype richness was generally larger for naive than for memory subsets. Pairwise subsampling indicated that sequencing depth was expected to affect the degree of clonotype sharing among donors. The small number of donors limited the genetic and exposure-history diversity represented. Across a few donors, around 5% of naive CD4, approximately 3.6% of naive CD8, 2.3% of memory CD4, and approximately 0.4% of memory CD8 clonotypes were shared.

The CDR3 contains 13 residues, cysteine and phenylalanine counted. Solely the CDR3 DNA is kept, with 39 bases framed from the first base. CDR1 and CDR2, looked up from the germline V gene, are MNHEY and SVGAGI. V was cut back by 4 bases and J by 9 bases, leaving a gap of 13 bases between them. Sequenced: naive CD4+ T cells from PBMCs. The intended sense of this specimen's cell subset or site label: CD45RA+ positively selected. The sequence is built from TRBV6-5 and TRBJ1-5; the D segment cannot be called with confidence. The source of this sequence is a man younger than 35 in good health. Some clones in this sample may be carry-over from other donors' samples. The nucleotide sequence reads TGTGCCAGCAGTTGGTTCAAGGGTTCGCCCCAGCATTTT. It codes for CASSWFKGSPQHF.